One sample yielded the 29 T cell receptor beta chains listed below, sequenced in a study of T cells in Graves' hyperthyroidism and ophthalmopathy. Amplification of TCR beta CDR3 regions was performed using RNA transcripts as template. HTBI primers were employed in a first-round RT-PCR of the TCR CDR3. TCRdb itself ran the multiplex PCR reads through MiXCR, one entry per CDR3 protein. The repertoire consists of roughly 170,000 distinct CDR3 sequences, with over 15% occurring once and the leading ten covering 25% to 30%. The sequenced material came from blood. These receptors were taken from a woman in her forties or fifties with Graves' hyperthyroidism.

This clonotype was seen more than once but under ten times. The chain employs TRBV4-3 and TRBJ1-2; possibly TRBD1 for D (5 bases). V dropped 3 bases and J dropped 4 bases, with 15 bases sitting between them. There are 15 residues in the CDR3. Germline values: CDR1 LGHNA, CDR2 YSLEER. The CDR3 sequence: CASSQGPQGIYGYTF. The CDR3 DNA is TGCGCCAGCAGCCAGGGACCTCAGGGAATCTATGGCTACACCTTC.

This clonotype was seen many times. The V call is TRBV28, the J call TRBJ2-1, with D perhaps TRBD2 (6 bases). In germline, CDR1 is MDHEN, CDR2 SYDVKM. Trimming left V 6 bases short and J 4 bases short, with 10 bases between. The CDR3 consists of 13 residues. CDR3 region: CASRGGNYNEQFF. As DNA, the CDR3 is TGTGCCAGCAGAGGCGGGAATTACAATGAGCAGTTCTTC. Filled out from reference TRBV28 and TRBJ2-1, the complete variable domain reads DVKVTQSSRYLVKRTGEKVFLECVQDMDHENMFWYRQDPGLGLRLIYFSYDVKMKEKGDIPEGYSVSREKKERFSLILESASTNQTSMYLCASRGGNYNEQFFGPGTRLTVL.

The V gene is TRBV11-3, the J gene TRBJ1-6; D is possibly TRBD1 (6 bases). V lost 5 bases, J lost 4 bases, and 9 bases lay in between. CDR1 is SGHNT, CDR2 YENEEA, per germline. The CDR3 totals 14 residues. In DNA, the CDR3 is TGTGCCAGCAGCCGGGGACAATATAATTCACCCCTCCACTTT. This codes for CASSRGQYNSPLHF.

This clonotype appeared many times. The J gene is TRBJ1-2, the V gene TRBV9; 10 bases agree with TRBD1. CDR1 and CDR2 (germline): SGDLS, YYNGEE. The CDR3 sequence is 12 residues long. The V and J ends lost 7 bases and 7 bases, in that order; junction bases with no gene match: 4. This chain's CDR3 is CASQDRGFGYTF. As DNA, the CDR3 is TGTGCCAGCCAGGACAGGGGGTTTGGCTACACCTTC.

This clonotype was picked up many times. This chain connects TRBV20-1 to TRBJ2-1, with 9 bases aligning to TRBD2. Trimming at V came to 7 bases and at J to 9 bases, leaving 10 bases not matched to a gene. This CDR3 is built from 13 residues. Germline CDR1 reads DFQATT; CDR2 reads SNEGSKA (reference sequence). The CDR3 protein is CSVGGGAPSEQFF. CDR3 coding DNA: TGCAGTGTTGGCGGGGGGGCTCCTAGTGAGCAGTTCTTC.

There are a few counts of this clonotype. This chain uses TRBV6-2 or TRBV6-3 with TRBJ2-1; 8 nucleotides align to TRBD1. Germline V gives CDR1 MNHEY, CDR2 SVGEGT. Trimming removed 6 bases from V and 2 bases from J; junction bases left unmatched: 6. This CDR3 has 15 residues. The chain's CDR3 is CASSPDRGAYNEQFF. The CDR3 nucleotides are TGTGCCAGCAGCCCCGACAGGGGAGCCTACAATGAGCAGTTCTTC.

The CDR3 DNA sequence: TGTGCCAGCAGCCGTACGACGCTCAACTATGGCTACACCTTC. Protein: CASSRTTLNYGYTF. V is TRBV3-1 and J is TRBJ1-2; D is uncertain. Trimming pared 4 bases from V and 2 bases from J, leaving 11 bases between. The CDR3 sequence is 14 residues long. Germline values: CDR1 LGHDT, CDR2 YNNKEL (reference sequence).

This clonotype was counted only a few times. A single base separates this from a much larger clone, so it may be a read error. This sequence joins TRBV28 and TRBJ2-2; D is perhaps TRBD2 (6 bases). Trimming took off 4 bases at V and 7 bases at J, with 16 bases between the two ends. Germline CDR1 is MDHEN and CDR2 is SYDVKM. The CDR3 is 15 residues long. CDR3 protein: CASSYLGEAGGELFF. CDR3 coding DNA: TGTGCCAGCAGTTATCTCGGGGAGGCGGGCGGGGAGCTGTTTTTT.

This chain connects TRBV20-1 to TRBJ2-7, with 11 bases that match TRBD1. CDR1 and CDR2 (germline): DFQATT, SNEGSKA (reference sequence). This CDR3 spans 18 amino acids. The V segment lost 2 bases and the J segment 2 bases; nucleotides outside the gene matches: 14. As DNA, the CDR3 is TGCAGTGCTAGACAATGGGCAGGGACAGGGGGAAATCCCTACGAGCAGTACTTC. Its translation is CSARQWAGTGGNPYEQYF.

This clonotype turned up a few times. The gene calls are TRBV11-2 and TRBJ1-2, with D perhaps TRBD1 (5 bases). This CDR3 comprises 16 residues. From germline, CDR1 is SGHAT and CDR2 FQNNGV. V lost 5 bases and J lost 0, with 16 bases in between. CDR3 region: CASSAVLRQTNYGYTF. In DNA, the CDR3 is TGTGCCAGCAGCGCCGTTTTGAGACAGACTAACTATGGCTACACCTTC.

This clonotype came up many times. The chain links TRBV7-9 to TRBJ2-3; a weak D match, TRBD1 (6 bases). V was cut by 5 bases and J by 1 base, with 16 bases left in between. This CDR3 spans 16 amino acids. CDR1 is SEHNR and CDR2 is FQNEAQ in the germline V gene (reference sequence). The DNA for the CDR3 is TGTGCCAGCAGCCAAGGAGACGCAGGGGGCACAGATACGCAGTATTTT. This sequence encodes CASSQGDAGGTDTQYF.

The chain has TRBV28 and TRBJ2-6; 8 nucleotides agree with TRBD1. Germline lookup yields CDR1 MDHEN and CDR2 SYDVKM. There are 19 residues in the CDR3. With V trimmed by 3 bases and J by 0 bases, 10 bases remained unmatched. DNA of the CDR3: TGTGCCAGCAGTTTCTCTGGGACAGGTGATGACTCTGGGGCCAACGTCCTGACTTTC. Translating it yields CASSFSGTGDDSGANVLTF.

The V and J genes are TRBV9 and TRBJ1-1; D possibly corresponds to TRBD1 (6 bases). Germline CDR1 is SGDLS and CDR2 is YYNGEE. CDR3 length equals 15 residues. Trimming removed 4 bases at V and 5 bases at J, with 18 bases between. CDR3: CASSRLVSTGTEAFF. The CDR3 region has the DNA TGTGCCAGCAGCAGGTTGGTCTCAACAGGGACTGAAGCTTTCTTT.

This clonotype occurred many times. The chain recombines TRBV6-4 with TRBJ1-2; 8 bases fit TRBD1. The germline V gene encodes CDR1 MRHNA and CDR2 SNTAGT. V trimming: 4 bases; J trimming: 5 bases; junction bases outside the gene matches: 9. CDR3 length: 15 residues. DNA for the CDR3: TGTGCCAGCAGTGCCCATGAGACAGGGGATTATGGCTACACCTTC. This translates into CASSAHETGDYGYTF.

This clonotype appeared many times. The chain links TRBV6-6 to TRBJ1-2, with D possibly TRBD1 on 5 matching bases. Germline V gene lookup returns CDR1 MNHNY and CDR2 SVGAGI (reference sequence). The V and J ends lost 2 bases and 0 bases respectively, with 13 bases between them. The CDR3 has 16 amino acids. The CDR3 DNA reads TGTGCCAGCAGTTACGGGCAGACAGCAGCTAACTATGGCTACACCTTC. Protein sequence: CASSYGQTAANYGYTF.

In its sample, this clonotype was seen many times. The V gene is TRBV6-1, the J gene TRBJ1-1, with D possibly matching TRBD1 (6 bases). V lost 7 bases and J 3 bases, leaving 15 bases between the germline ends. This CDR3 comprises 14 residues. Germline loops: CDR1 MNHNS, CDR2 SASEGT. The CDR3, as DNA: TGTGCCAGCAAGAGAGGGGGGCAATACACTGAAGCTTTCTTT. Residues: CASKRGGQYTEAFF.

This clonotype has a count of ten or more. The rearrangement links TRBV28 to TRBJ1-1; D is unresolved. This CDR3 comprises 12 residues. The V gene lost 5 bases and the J gene lost 5 bases, with 9 bases spanning the gap. In germline, CDR1 is MDHEN, CDR2 SYDVKM. CDR3 coding DNA: TGTGCCAGCAGTCTACCGGCTACTGAAGCTTTCTTT. Amino acids: CASSLPATEAFF. Drawing the rest from reference TRBV28 and TRBJ1-1, the complete variable domain is DVKVTQSSRYLVKRTGEKVFLECVQDMDHENMFWYRQDPGLGLRLIYFSYDVKMKEKGDIPEGYSVSREKKERFSLILESASTNQTSMYLCASSLPATEAFFGQGTRLTVV.

The table lists this clonotype with many counts. The CDR3 is CASSSFSEQFF. The CDR3 DNA reads TGTGCCAGCAGCTCCTTTAGTGAGCAGTTCTTC. The chain employs TRBV7-2 and TRBJ2-1; unclear D gene. Germline V gives CDR1 SGHTA, CDR2 FQGNSA. There are 11 residues in the CDR3. Trimming removed 4 bases at V and 9 bases at J, with 7 bases between.

This clonotype was observed many times. V is TRBV12-3 or TRBV12-4 and J is TRBJ2-3, with 7 nucleotides matching TRBD1. J was trimmed by 4 bases and V by 3 bases; bases with no gene match: 7. The CDR3 is 15 residues long. The CDR3 bases are TGTGCCAGCAGTTTTGAGGGGGCGATTGCAGATACGCAGTATTTT. Translating gives CASSFEGAIADTQYF.

This chain joins TRBV5-8 and TRBJ1-5; the D gene is possibly TRBD1 (5 bases). The CDR3 totals 17 residues. The germline V and J ends were trimmed by 9 bases and 0 bases, with 22 bases remaining between them. Per the germline V gene, CDR1 is SGHTS and CDR2 is YDEGEE. The CDR3 is CATGGGEEKNSNQPQHF. DNA for the CDR3: TGTGCCACCGGGGGGGGGGAGGAGAAGAATAGCAATCAGCCCCAGCATTTT.

Worth noting for this clonotype: This may be a read error: a much more frequent sequence differs by one nucleotide. The chain carries TRBV24-1 and TRBJ1-1; D remains ambiguous. Trimming removed 7 bases at V and 0 bases at J, with 8 bases between. Germline V CDR1 and CDR2: KGHDR, SFDVKD. The CDR3 runs to 13 residues. Here the CDR3 reads CATRAALNTEAFF. The CDR3 DNA reads TGTGCCACCAGGGCGGCACTGAACACTGAAGCTTTCTTT.

This clonotype has a count of ten or more. The chain recombines TRBV12-3 or TRBV12-4 with TRBJ1-1; no definite D call. CDR3 length: 12 amino acids. Trimming took 3 bases from V and 7 from J, leaving 9 bases between them. CDR3 sequence: CASSFRFNEAFF. The CDR3 coding sequence is TGTGCCAGCAGTTTTAGATTCAATGAAGCTTTCTTT.

This clonotype has at least ten counts. This CDR3 reads CASSWGSGRDNEQFF. In nucleotides, the CDR3 is TGTGCCAGCAGCTGGGGGTCGGGGAGGGACAATGAGCAGTTCTTC. The chain links TRBV7-9 to TRBJ2-1, with 7 positions matching TRBD2. The CDR3 is 15 residues long. The germline V gene encodes CDR1 SEHNR and CDR2 FQNEAQ (reference sequence). V shed 4 bases and J 5 bases; nucleotides not matched to a gene: 8.

The rearrangement joins TRBV5-1 to TRBJ2-1, with 10 bases lining up with TRBD1. Germline-derived CDR1 and CDR2 are SGHRS and YFSETQ. This CDR3 comprises 15 residues. V lost 4 bases, J lost 8 bases, and 9 bases stayed unmatched. CDR3 bases: TGCGCCAGCAGCCGTCCCGGGACAGGGGTGCATGAGCAGTTCTTC. Protein sequence: CASSRPGTGVHEQFF.

The CDR3 loop reads CASSLDGGFMNTEAFF. The CDR3 bases are TGTGCCAGCAGCTTAGACGGTGGCTTTATGAACACTGAAGCTTTCTTT. This rearrangement joins TRBV7-9 to TRBJ1-1; D unclear. The germline V gene encodes CDR1 SEHNR and CDR2 FQNEAQ (reference sequence). The CDR3 runs to 16 residues. V lost 1 base, J lost 0 bases, and 12 bases lay in between. The variable domain in full, with the rest retrieved from reference TRBV7-9 and TRBJ1-1, is DTGVSQNPRHKITKRGQNVTFRCDPISEHNRLYWYRQTLGQGPEFLTYFQNEAQLEKSRLLSDRFSAERPKGSFSTLEIQRTEQGDSAMYLCASSLDGGFMNTEAFFGQGTRLTVV.

In this sample, this clonotype turned up many times. The chain joins TRBV7-9 to TRBJ2-5; D ambiguous. The V gene's germline CDR1 is SEHNR and CDR2 FQNEAQ (reference sequence). This CDR3 has 15 residues. Deletions cut 4 bases from V and 5 bases from J, with 17 bases between. CDR3 protein: CASSSNRRPAETQYF. The CDR3 DNA reads as TGTGCCAGCAGCTCAAATAGACGCCCTGCGGAGACCCAGTACTTC.

This clonotype was observed many times. Germline is not matched at one junction end, which may reflect a read error. The V and J genes are TRBV11-2 and TRBJ2-5; possible D gene TRBD1, 7 bases. This CDR3 contains 14 residues. Germline assignment: CDR1 SGHAT and CDR2 FQNNGV. CDR3 in amino acids: CASSLARTGGGLDF. The CDR3 bases are TGTGCCAGCAGCTTAGCGCGTACAGGAGGGGGCCTCGACTTC. Drawing the rest from reference TRBV11-2 and TRBJ2-5, the complete variable domain is EAGVAQSPRYKIIEKRQSVAFWCNPISGHATLYWYQQILGQGPKLLIQFQNNGVVDDSQLPKDRFSAERLKGVDSTLKIQPAKLEDSAVYLCASSLARTGGGLDFGPGTRLLVL.

Ten or more counts support this clonotype. This rearrangement joins TRBV19 to TRBJ1-1; 10 positions match TRBD1. The CDR3 length is 16 residues. Trimming cost V 5 bases and J 5 bases; bases outside gene matches: 11. CDR1 and CDR2 (germline): LNHDA, SQIVND (reference sequence). The CDR3 bases are TGTGCCAGTAGTCTCGGGACAGGGGAGGTAAGGACTGAAGCTTTCTTT. Amino acids: CASSLGTGEVRTEAFF.

This clonotype has only a few counts. At one of its ends the junction is not consistent with the germline gene, which may arise from a read error. V and J are TRBV27 and TRBJ1-1; a possible D gene is TRBD1 (6 bases). The CDR3 loop spans 14 amino acids. Germline CDR1 is MNHEY and CDR2 is SMNVEV (reference sequence). The CDR3, as DNA: TGTGCCAGCAGTTCCCAGACAGGAGGAACTGGAGCTTTCTTT. Its protein product is CASSSQTGGTGAFF.